In this sample, the clone carrying this T cell receptor (beta chain) turned up a few times. No antigen is known for it. Indicated treatment: roughly 19 received Ad26.COV2.S at low or high dose, single or two shots; 5 received placebo; per-sample allocation not given. Sampling occurred on day 63 after the first vaccine or placebo injection. The study used a vaccine consisting of an Ad26 vector that expressed Wuhan-strain SARS-CoV-2 spike. The record originates from a study of Ad26.COV2.S vaccination and SARS-CoV-2 variants. For the study at large: In the study, Ad26.COV2.S was injected intramuscularly once, or twice 56 days apart.

The study, taken as a whole, reports: Spike-specific TCR breadth ran higher among vaccine recipients than placebo recipients. Whether participants received vaccine or placebo, their non-spike TCR breadth was similar.

The protocol was immunoSEQ multiplex PCR, while the TCRdb copy is restricted to in-frame clones and leaves out a portion. This table holds some 240,000 clones, around nine tenths found once. CDR1 SGHDT and CDR2 YYEEEE come from the germline V gene. CDR3 size: 15 residues. V was clipped by 1 base and J by 0 bases, with 7 bases between them. The rearrangement joins TRBV5-6 to TRBJ2-2; possibly TRBD2 for D (5 bases). The material was peripheral blood, obtained in a trial of Ad26.COV2.S vaccine versus placebo. The source is a person aged 18-60 years who received the Ad26.COV2.S COVID-19 vaccine or a placebo. The CDR3 coding sequence is TGTGCCAGCAGCTTGACGGGAACGAACACCGGGGAGCTGTTTTTT. Translated, it gives CASSLTGTNTGELFF. Together with reference TRBV5-6 and TRBJ2-2, the CDR3 gives the full variable domain: DAGVTQSPTHLIKTRGQQVTLRCSPKSGHDTVSWYQQALGQGPQFIFQYYEEEERQRGNFPDRFSGHQFPNYSSELNVNALLLGDSALYLCASSLTGTNTGELFFGEGSRLTVL.